Presented here are 23 T cell receptor beta chains from one specimen sequenced in a study of cytomegalovirus exposure and HLA in healthy donors. Sequencing was performed with immunoSEQ multiplex PCR; in TCRdb, only in-frame clones are kept and a portion is missing. Of approximately 220,000 clones in the sample, about 89% are singletons; the top ten hold roughly 1%. The material sequenced was PBMCs. These receptors came from a young woman in good health and CMV-seronegative.

The rearrangement links TRBV6-5 to TRBJ2-5; D is perhaps TRBD2 (6 bases). The CDR3 length is 13 residues. CDR1 MNHEY and CDR2 SVGAGI come from the germline V gene. V lost 8 bases, J lost 4 bases, and 14 bases lay in between. The CDR3: CASSVRGRETQYF. The CDR3 region has the DNA TGTGCCAGCTCGGTTCGGGGGAGAGAGACCCAGTACTTC.

This chain uses TRBV6-1 with TRBJ2-5; TRBD2 is a possible D gene (5 bases). The V end lost 4 bases, the J end lost 1 base, and 16 bases lay between the germline ends. The germline CDR1 and CDR2 sequences are MNHNS and SASEGT. The CDR3 consists of 16 residues. The CDR3: CASSVWAGVLQETQYF. The CDR3 region has the DNA TGTGCCAGCAGTGTGTGGGCGGGCGTCCTCCAAGAGACCCAGTACTTC.

This clone was counted a few times. The J gene is TRBJ2-7, the V gene TRBV5-1; 7 bases fit TRBD1. CDR3 length: 13 residues. V shed 5 bases and J 3 bases; nucleotides not matched to a gene: 5. Germline V gene data show CDR1 as SGHRS and CDR2 as YFSETQ. This CDR3 is CASSLGTVYEQYF. In nucleotides, the CDR3 is TGCGCCAGCAGTTTAGGGACAGTCTACGAGCAGTACTTC.

The chain is built from TRBV5-1 and TRBJ1-4; TRBD1 matches at 7 bases. Germline V gene lookup returns CDR1 SGHRS and CDR2 YFSETQ. This CDR3 is built from 15 residues. V dropped 4 bases and J dropped 2; count of bases not matched to a gene: 5. The CDR3 sequence: CASSPTGSTNEKLFF. For the CDR3, the DNA is TGCGCCAGCAGCCCGACAGGGTCGACTAATGAAAAACTGTTTTTT. The full variable domain, with the rest looked up from reference TRBV5-1 and TRBJ1-4, is KAGVTQTPRYLIKTRGQQVTLSCSPISGHRSVSWYQQTPGQGLQFLFEYFSETQRNKGNFPGRFSGRQFSNSRSEMNVSTLELGDSALYLCASSPTGSTNEKLFFGSGTQLSVL.

This chain uses TRBV5-1 with TRBJ1-2, with a tentative D call TRBD1 (5 bases). The V gene's germline CDR1 is SGHRS and CDR2 YFSETQ. Trimming took 0 bases from V and 3 from J, leaving 15 bases between them. This CDR3 has 16 residues. CDR3 amino acids: CASSLEGRGMDYGYTF. The CDR3 DNA is TGCGCCAGCAGCTTGGAAGGTCGGGGGATGGACTATGGCTACACCTTC.

In DNA, the CDR3 is TGCGCCACCCAGCGGGGAGGGTCAGATACGCAGTATTTT. Its protein is CATQRGGSDTQYF. This sequence joins TRBV5-1 and TRBJ2-3; the match to TRBD2 covers 7 bases. The CDR3 runs 13 residues. CDR1 and CDR2 (germline): SGHRS, YFSETQ. Trimming at V came to 9 bases and at J to 4 bases, leaving 8 bases not matched to a gene.

Only a few counts were recorded for this clone. The sample has other DNA sequences that encode this CDR3 too. The chain uses TRBV30 and TRBJ2-3, with unresolved D. V was shortened by 0 bases and J by 3 bases, with 7 bases between the two germline ends. The V gene's germline CDR1 is GTSNPN and CDR2 SVGIG (reference sequence). The CDR3 has 13 amino acids. The CDR3 nucleotides are TGTGCCTGGAGTGTAGGCGGAACAGATACGCAGTATTTT. Translated: CAWSVGGTDTQYF.

V and J are TRBV6-5 and TRBJ1-4, with 10 bases identical to TRBD1. V gave up 5 bases and J gave up 7 bases; unmatched junction bases: 7. The CDR3 is 15 amino acids. Germline-derived CDR1 and CDR2 are MNHEY and SVGAGI. The CDR3 loop is CASSALTGGGEKLFF. DNA for the CDR3: TGTGCCAGCAGTGCTCTGACAGGGGGCGGTGAAAAACTGTTTTTT.

The chain combines TRBV6-1 with TRBJ1-5; possible D gene TRBD1, 5 bases. Trimming left V 7 bases short and J 7 bases short, with 17 bases between. The germline V gene has CDR1 MNHNS and CDR2 SASEGT. The CDR3 spans 14 residues. The CDR3 reads CASIRLVGEQPQHF. CDR3 sequence (DNA): TGTGCCAGCATAAGGCTCGTAGGGGAACAGCCCCAGCATTTT.

CDR3 DNA sequence: TGTGCCAGCAGGAGGGAGACTACAGGGGACGGCTACACCTTC. Its translation is CASRRETTGDGYTF. This chain links TRBV2 with TRBJ1-2, with 7 bases identical to TRBD1. CDR3 size: 14 residues. Germline CDR1 and CDR2: SNHLY and FYNNEI. The ends lost 6 bases at V and 8 bases at J; junction bases unmatched: 12.

This clone showed up just once. The V gene is TRBV19, the J gene TRBJ2-7, with 8 bases lining up with TRBD1. The germline V gene encodes CDR1 LNHDA and CDR2 SQIVND (reference sequence). The CDR3 consists of 15 residues. J was trimmed by 3 bases and V by 1 base; bases with no gene match: 5. CDR3 coding DNA: TGTGCCAGTAGTATAGGTGGACAGGGTAACTACGAGCAGTACTTC. Protein sequence: CASSIGGQGNYEQYF.

This clone came up once. This chain joins TRBV9 and TRBJ2-5; 11 bases align to TRBD2. Germline assignment: CDR1 SGDLS and CDR2 YYNGEE. The V gene end was trimmed by 0 bases and the J gene end by 1 base; junction bases not matched to a gene: 8. The CDR3 runs 18 residues. CDR3 sequence: CASSVGEGTSGLQETQYF. The CDR3 bases are TGTGCCAGCAGCGTAGGTGAGGGGACTAGCGGCCTCCAAGAGACCCAGTACTTC.

The chain employs TRBV30 and TRBJ2-2; D is possibly TRBD1 (5 bases). From germline, CDR1 is GTSNPN and CDR2 SVGIG (reference sequence). V lost 4 bases and J lost 5, with 5 bases in between. The CDR3 is made up of 11 amino acids. CDR3 bases: TGTGCCTGGACAGGGACCGGGGAGCTGTTTTTT. It codes for CAWTGTGELFF.

This rearrangement joins TRBV19 to TRBJ2-2; maybe TRBD1 (8 bases). Germline V gene sequence: CDR1 LNHDA, CDR2 SQIVND (reference sequence). Trimming stripped 5 bases from V and 4 bases from J, with 17 bases between. The CDR3 runs 16 residues. The CDR3 loop is CASSQTGGGTTGELFF. DNA for the CDR3: TGTGCCAGTAGTCAAACAGGGGGGGGTACCACCGGGGAGCTGTTTTTT.

The genes are TRBV30 and TRBJ1-5, with D possibly TRBD1 on 6 matching bases. Looked up from germline, CDR1 is GTSNPN and CDR2 is SVGIG (reference sequence). The CDR3 extends over 15 amino acids. Trimming left V 0 bases short and J 6 bases short, with 15 bases between. The CDR3 spells CAWSVEGVRGQPQHF. In DNA form, the CDR3 reads TGTGCCTGGAGTGTAGAGGGGGTTAGGGGTCAGCCCCAGCATTTT.

The chain uses TRBV7-9 and TRBJ1-2; 9 bases are shared with TRBD1. Germline CDR1 is SEHNR and CDR2 is FQNEAQ (reference sequence). CDR3 length: 13 residues. V was pared by 6 bases and J by 6 bases, with 5 bases of the junction left unmatched. Here the CDR3 reads CASRSTGGNGYTF. For the CDR3, the DNA is TGTGCCAGCAGGTCTACAGGGGGCAATGGCTACACCTTC.

The chain couples TRBV19 to TRBJ1-1, with D possibly TRBD1 on 6 matching bases. The CDR3 is 13 amino acids. V lost 6 bases and J 2 bases, leaving 10 bases between the germline ends. Looked up from germline, CDR1 is LNHDA and CDR2 is SQIVND (reference sequence). The CDR3 reads CASSLQGNTEAFF. In DNA, the CDR3 is TGTGCCAGTAGCCTACAGGGAAACACTGAAGCTTTCTTT.

The chain couples TRBV7-8 to TRBJ2-7; D is unclear. Between the trimmed V and J ends, which lost 2 bases and 2 bases, there was a span of 13 bases. The CDR3 spans 15 residues. The germline V gene encodes CDR1 SGHVS and CDR2 FQNEAQ. DNA for the CDR3: TGTGCCAGCAGCTTACTAGTTTACAACACCTACGAGCAGTACTTC. Amino acid sequence: CASSLLVYNTYEQYF.

The DNA of the CDR3 is TGTGCCAGCAGTGGACAGACCGCGAACACCGGGGAGCTGTTTTTT. Translation: CASSGQTANTGELFF. The V and J genes are TRBV2 and TRBJ2-2, with D maybe TRBD1 (5 bases). This CDR3 region has 15 residues. V was pared by 4 bases and J by 0 bases, with 9 bases between. CDR1 and CDR2 from the germline V gene are SNHLY and FYNNEI.

V gene TRBV2 combines with J gene TRBJ2-3, with TRBD1 as a possible D gene (6 bases). Per germline, CDR1 SNHLY and CDR2 FYNNEI. The CDR3 contains 15 residues. V lost 4 bases to trimming and J lost 0 bases, with 11 bases between them. The CDR3 coding sequence is TGTGCCAGCAGTGCACAGGGCACTAGCACAGATACGCAGTATTTT. It translates to CASSAQGTSTDTQYF.

The rearrangement uses TRBV11-3 and TRBJ2-7; 10 positions match TRBD1. The CDR3 contains 15 residues. J gave up 4 bases and V 3 bases, and 6 bases lay outside the gene matches. The germline V gene encodes CDR1 SGHNT and CDR2 YENEEA. The DNA for the CDR3 is TGTGCCAGCAGCTTCGAGGACAGGGGGTTATACGAGCAGTACTTC. Amino acid sequence: CASSFEDRGLYEQYF.

The chain uses TRBV27 and TRBJ2-7; D gene uncertain. Germline V CDR1 and CDR2: MNHEY, SMNVEV (reference sequence). Trimming stripped 3 bases from V and 4 bases from J, with 13 bases between. The CDR3 consists of 14 residues. The CDR3 DNA is TGTGCCAGCAGTTTTTCCCTGACACGTTACGAGCAGTACTTC. It yields the protein CASSFSLTRYEQYF.

V and J are TRBV4-1 and TRBJ2-7; 10 positions match TRBD1. The V and J ends lost 0 bases and 0 bases, in that order; junction bases with no gene match: 11. Per germline, CDR1 MGHRA and CDR2 YSYEKL. This CDR3 comprises 19 residues. The CDR3 DNA is TGCGCCAGCAGCCAAGAGCTTGGACAGGGGGACCCAACCTCCTACGAGCAGTACTTC. This translates into CASSQELGQGDPTSYEQYF.